The source of this TCR beta chain is a study of shared T cell receptors in the human thymus (dated by TCRdb to the early 2020s). About the investigation overall: The study investigated the way shared, self-reactive T-cell receptor alpha chains are produced in the human thymus.

Library generation was performed with the immunoSEQ multiplex PCR assay. TCRdb retrieved this table from immuneACCESS and kept in-frame rearrangements only. Not all clones are present; in checked studies, unresolved V genes account for under half, and no reason is known for the remainder. The sample table lists 640,000 or so clones, about 89% of them with a count of one. The top ten clonotypes cover under 0.01% of the sample. Of note for this clone: Its specific antigen is unknown. Per-base quality was not reported, and no clone a single base away is much larger than it.

In the germline V gene (reference sequence), CDR1 corresponds to LNHNV and CDR2 to YYDKDF. The CDR3 starts with the cysteine, ends with the phenylalanine, and has 18 residues. Only the CDR3 portion is preserved as DNA: 54 bases, with reading frame beginning at the first base. V is cut back by 0 bases and J by 4 bases, with 10 bases in the junction unmatched. In addition, the sample was reused for a study of human thymus T cells. Drawing on the second study: The donors were immunologically healthy infants in Finland who had open corrective cardiac surgery for congenital heart defects. Thymus tissue was collected as surgical resects that were removed during corrective cardiac surgery. V and J gene segment usage appeared biased in both thymic and peripheral blood repertoires. The related research reported highly overlapping thymic TCR repertoires among unrelated individuals. The study characterized TCR alpha and beta repertoires from under 10 infant thymus samples and a few related peripheral blood samples. Donor ages ranged from about 6 to 250 days, and the cohort comprised six or seven male and a couple of female infants. Thymocytes were freed from the tissue by mechanical means and kept at -70 degrees C as pellets of roughly 9-30 million cells. Genomic DNA was extracted from frozen cell pellets with a QIAsymphony instrument. TCRB and TCRAD loci were amplified from a standardized quantity of quality-controlled genomic DNA using the immunoSEQ multiplex PCR assay. The amplicons covered the V(D)J region and were long enough to include the CDR3 and to identify the V and J genes. The commercial immunoSEQ service was used to sequence amplicons on an Illumina platform. Primer bias and sequencing errors were corrected as previously described, and TCRAD and TCRB definitions were based on the IMGT database. The repertoires were analysed using immunoSEQ Analyzer 3.0 and VDJTools for basic statistics, V/J segment usage, diversity estimates, rarefaction and pairwise overlap. Diversity was estimated using the Chao1, ChaoE, Efron-Thisted, Shannon and inverse Simpson indices, and was also estimated on datasets down-sampled to the size of the smallest sample. For repertoire overlap, CDR3 nucleotide sequence, V gene and J gene had to match strictly, and clustering was done by Jaccard-based multidimensional scaling. On average, thymus samples gave about 750,000 unique TCRB clonotypes, whereas blood samples gave some 84,000.

The sample consisted of thymocytes. Recombination connected TRBV15 to TRBJ1-5, with TRBD1 identical over 9 junction bases. The receptor was derived from a boy under two years old with a congenital heart defect. Donor details come from another sample of the same person, matched by shared clones. CDR3 loop: CATSRDASTGGENQPQHF. The base sequence is TGTGCCACCAGCAGAGATGCCTCAACAGGGGGCGAAAATCAGCCCCAGCATTTT.